This T cell receptor (beta chain) was obtained from a study of blood T cell repertoires in COVID-19. At the level of the study: The cDNA or gDNA used as material had been derived from T cells, B-cell-depleted T cells, or PBMCs.

In the source study's methods: Quantification of nucleated cells was approximated via reference gene primer amplification. The data were produced by immunoSEQ multiplex PCR, yet TCRdb's version contains in-frame clones alone and is incomplete. That table gives V, J and clone size, and the DNA gave D and trimming. The repertoire holds approximately 220,000 clones, 80% to 90% seen once, with more than 9% in the top ten. The CDR3 runs to 15 residues. V was pared by 5 bases and J by 3 bases, with 15 bases between. The germline gives CDR1 SGHRS, CDR2 YFSETQ. Sequenced: peripheral blood. The chain links TRBV5-1 to TRBJ2-1; D ambiguous. The sequence derives from a woman aged 80 or older with acute or convalescent COVID-19. The CDR3 loop is CASSPFSSHYNEQFF. The DNA for the CDR3 is TGCGCCAGCAGTCCGTTTAGCAGTCACTACAATGAGCAGTTCTTC.